The clone carrying this T cell receptor beta chain appeared a few times. This entry comes from a study of CD8+ T cells in alopecia areata. Germline CDR1 is SEHNR and CDR2 is FQNEAQ (reference sequence). There are 14 residues in the CDR3. Trimming cost V 5 bases and J 7 bases; bases outside gene matches: 10. As the sequencing template, cDNA was produced by extracting RNA and reverse transcribing it. Assay: immunoSEQ multiplex PCR; the TCRdb copy retains only in-frame clones and omits some. The profile covers about 70,000 clones, with roughly 28% appearing a single time and under 15% taken by the ten largest. Treatment of the sample: oral pan-JAK inhibitor, 5-10 mg twice daily.

This sequence joins TRBV7-9 and TRBJ2-5; 7 nucleotides agree with TRBD1. Sequences were derived from CD8+ T cells sorted from blood, sampled at week 4, from a patient treated with tofacitinib. The receptor was derived from a human donor with alopecia areata. DNA of the CDR3: TGTGCCAGCAGCCCAATCGACAGGGTAGGGACCCAGTACTTC. It is translated as CASSPIDRVGTQYF.